These 12 T cell receptor beta chains share one sample of origin, sequenced in a study of T cell responses to AZD1222 COVID-19 vaccine. Libraries were prepared by immunoSEQ multiplex PCR; TCRdb keeps only in-frame clonotypes and omits some of them. Here the sample spans 65,000 to 85,000 clones, around nine tenths being singletons. The starting material was peripheral blood, obtained on day 0 of AZD1222 vaccination. The receptors stem from an adult in good health.

This clone was detected a few times. V usage is TRBV28 and J usage is TRBJ1-2; possible D gene TRBD1, 5 bases. The V gene's germline CDR1 is MDHEN and CDR2 SYDVKM. V was shortened by 2 bases and J by 2 bases, with 12 bases between the two germline ends. CDR3 length equals 15 residues. The CDR3 here is CASSLGGHRNYGYTF. The CDR3 bases are TGTGCCAGCAGTTTAGGTGGACACCGCAACTATGGCTACACCTTC.

This clone has just one count. The gene calls are TRBV28 and TRBJ1-2, with 12 positions matching TRBD1. Germline V lookup: CDR1 MDHEN, CDR2 SYDVKM. The CDR3 runs to 13 residues. V was pared by 5 bases and J by 6 bases, with 1 base of the junction left unmatched. For the CDR3, the DNA is TGTGCCAGCAGTGGGACAGGGGGCAATGGCTACACCTTC. Its protein product is CASSGTGGNGYTF.

The chain's CDR3 is CASSPNTGQNQPQHF. As DNA, the CDR3 is TGTGCCAGCTCACCGAATACGGGACAGAATCAGCCCCAGCATTTT. This chain uses TRBV18 with TRBJ1-5; 7 bases map to TRBD1. With V trimmed by 3 bases and J by 4 bases, 6 bases remained unmatched. Germline V gene sequence: CDR1 KGHSH, CDR2 LQKENI. CDR3 length: 15 amino acids.

This sequence joins TRBV28 and TRBJ2-7; 8 bases map to TRBD2. The CDR3 covers 13 residues. Germline CDR1 and CDR2: MDHEN and SYDVKM. V lost 9 bases to trimming and J lost 6 bases; unmatched junction nucleotides: 10. The CDR3 protein is CASAGGVYLEQYV. In DNA form, the CDR3 reads TGTGCCAGTGCCGGGGGGGTATACCTCGAGCAGTACGTC.

V gene TRBV13 combines with J gene TRBJ1-1, with D possibly TRBD1 on 5 matching bases. With 5 bases removed from V and 1 base from J, the gap between germline ends came to 14 bases. There are 15 residues in the CDR3. Germline V lookup: CDR1 PRHDT, CDR2 FYEKMQ (reference sequence). The CDR3 sequence is CASSGWGGPNTEAFF. The CDR3 DNA reads TGTGCCAGCAGCGGGTGGGGGGGACCGAACACTGAAGCTTTCTTT.

This chain uses TRBV6-6 with TRBJ2-2; D ambiguous. The CDR3 is 12 residues long. CDR1 and CDR2 from the germline V gene are MNHNY and SVGAGI (reference sequence). V was pared by 6 bases and J by 4 bases, with 6 bases between. CDR3 sequence reads: CASSPSTGELFF. The DNA of the CDR3 is TGTGCCAGCAGCCCGAGCACCGGGGAGCTGTTTTTT.

This CDR3 is CASSYSLRGRYTF. As DNA, the CDR3 is TGTGCCAGCAGTTACTCGTTAAGGGGACGATACACCTTC. The chain couples TRBV6-5 to TRBJ1-2; tentatively, D is TRBD1 (5 bases). Germline V gene data show CDR1 as MNHEY and CDR2 as SVGAGI. The CDR3 extends over 13 amino acids. V lost 0 bases and J lost 11, with 13 bases in between.

This clone was recorded only once. This sequence joins TRBV28 and TRBJ1-5, with D tentatively TRBD1 (5 bases). V lost 2 bases and J 6 bases, leaving 11 bases between the germline ends. Germline CDR1 and CDR2: MDHEN and SYDVKM. The CDR3 covers 14 residues. The CDR3 nucleotides read TGTGCCAGCAGTTTAGCGGGGCTCGTTCAGCCCCAGCATTTT. Protein: CASSLAGLVQPQHF.

This chain joins TRBV6-5 and TRBJ1-5; D may be TRBD1 (6 bases). Trimming took off 5 bases at V and 8 bases at J, with 19 bases between the two ends. The germline CDR1 and CDR2 sequences are MNHEY and SVGAGI. The CDR3 extends over 15 amino acids. The CDR3 DNA follows: TGTGCCAGCAGTCCCGGCCATGGGGGCAGGGAGCCCCAGCATTTT. Amino acid sequence: CASSPGHGGREPQHF.

The V gene is TRBV3-1 (or the pseudogene TRBV3-2), the J gene TRBJ2-2, with D perhaps matching TRBD2 (6 bases). CDR1 is LGHDT and CDR2 is YNNKEL in the germline V gene (reference sequence). This CDR3 is 15 amino acids long. CDR3: CAARRGESNTGELFF. CDR3 nucleotide sequence: TGTGCTGCAAGGAGGGGTGAATCGAACACCGGGGAGCTGTTTTTT.

This clone was recorded once. This rearrangement joins TRBV5-4 to TRBJ2-1, with a tentative D call TRBD2 (6 bases). CDR1 SGHNT and CDR2 YYREEE come from the germline V gene (reference sequence). V was clipped by 4 bases and J by 0 bases, with 14 bases between them. This CDR3 has 16 amino acids. The CDR3 loop is CASSPGGASSYNEQFF. The CDR3 coding sequence is TGTGCCAGCAGCCCGGGCGGGGCAAGCTCCTACAATGAGCAGTTCTTC.

Here the CDR3 DNA reads TGTGCCAGCAGTTACGACGGGAGGGCCTCCTACGAGCAGTACTTC. Amino acids: CASSYDGRASYEQYF. V is TRBV6-6 and J is TRBJ2-7; 8 bases map to TRBD2. From germline, CDR1 is MNHNY and CDR2 SVGAGI (reference sequence). V lost 2 bases and J lost 0; bases outside the gene matches: 3. This CDR3 comprises 15 residues.